This T cell receptor (beta chain) was captured in a study of blood T cell repertoires in COVID-19 (dated by TCRdb to the early 2020s). For the wider study: The collaborator samples originated in the United States, Italy and Spain and spanned the acute and convalescent phases of COVID-19. The material from the prospective study consisted of cDNA or gDNA derived from T cells, B-cell-depleted T cells, or PBMCs. Subjects who had been exposed to COVID-19, were actively infected with it, or had recovered from it provided the deeply sampled blood TCRbeta repertoires that made up the dataset. The repertoires were released in a freely available public database intended as a resource for research on the immune response to SARS-CoV-2. Samples were obtained from the ongoing ImmuneRACE study (first 160 participants) and from 1,254 subjects provided by 6 global collaborators. The sample metadata nearly always contained a de-identified subject ID, COVID-19 status, age in years and sex. Where available, HLA class I and class II types were obtained from metadata supplied by the sample provider rather than from assay-based typing. The research as a whole found: The quantity of clinical and demographic metadata differed by source and by participant and was supplied without curation.

The collaborating institutions used their own protocols to collect whole blood in K2EDTA tubes. For TCRbeta analysis, collaborators shipped samples as frozen whole blood, isolated PBMCs, or DNA extracted from either of those sample types. The immunoSEQ Assay, a bias-controlled multiplex PCR, was used to amplify TCRbeta CDR3 regions from genomic DNA. The original pipeline was this. The number of nucleated cells in each sample was estimated from the amplification of reference gene primers within the assay. To quantify the absolute abundance of each unique TCRbeta CDR3 rearrangement, sequence reads were collapsed and filtered. For each sample, productive Simpson clonality was calculated as the square root of Simpson's diversity index over productive rearrangements. TCRdb mirrors the immuneACCESS table, restricted to in-frame sequences. Some clones are absent from its copies; in checked studies, under half trace to an unresolved V gene, and the reason for the others is unknown. V, J and clone size are those of that table, while D and trimming were read from the DNA. The sample table contains about 28,000 clones; only one count was recorded for roughly 85% of them. Roughly 24% of the sample is in the top ten clones.

This clone was seen just once. Its target antigen remains unknown. It has no much larger one-base neighbor in the sample; base qualities were not kept. What was sequenced was peripheral blood. This TCR derives from a human donor in a cohort sampled during active COVID-19.

The DNA sequence reads TGCGCCAGCAAGAGACTAGCCCAAGAGACCCAGTACTTC. It specifies CASKRLAQETQYF. The chain is made from TRBV10-2 and TRBJ2-5, with 7 bases aligning to TRBD2. Taken from the germline V gene, the CDR1 and CDR2 loops are WSHSY and SAAADI. The CDR3 covers 13 residues, taking in both the cysteine and the phenylalanine. Kept here is only the CDR3 DNA, which spans 39 bases and is read in frame from base 1. V has 7 bases trimmed and J has 1 base trimmed; junction bases matching no gene number 3.